Listed here are 8 T cell receptor beta chains from one sample, sequenced in a study of T cell responses to AZD1222 COVID-19 vaccine. Repertoires were generated with immunoSEQ multiplex PCR, while TCRdb's copy carries only in-frame clones and drops some. This table has 60,000 to 95,000 clones, more than 75% appearing once. Sequenced material: peripheral blood, taken 28 days after the second AZD1222 dose. These receptors all come from an adult who received the AZD1222 COVID-19 vaccine.

V is TRBV7-8 and J is TRBJ1-5, with D perhaps TRBD1 (5 bases). Germline V gene lookup returns CDR1 SGHVS and CDR2 FQNEAQ. The CDR3 has 15 residues. V was shortened by 5 bases and J by 1 base, with 12 bases between the two germline ends. CDR3 amino acids: CASSLDGGSNQPQHF. The CDR3 nucleotides read TGTGCCAGCAGCCTCGACGGGGGAAGCAATCAGCCCCAGCATTTT.

This chain connects TRBV15 to TRBJ1-3; 8 nucleotides match TRBD1. J was trimmed by 2 bases and V by 6 bases; bases with no gene match: 6. This CDR3 spans 15 amino acids. Per the germline V gene, CDR1 is LNHNV and CDR2 is YYDKDF (reference sequence). In DNA form, the CDR3 reads TGTGCCACCAGAGCCGACAGGGGTGCTGGAAACACCATATATTTT. Its translation: CATRADRGAGNTIYF. The full variable domain, with the rest looked up from reference TRBV15 and TRBJ1-3, is DAMVIQNPRYQVTQFGKPVTLSCSQTLNHNVMYWYQQKSSQAPKLLFHYYDKDFNNEADTPDNFQSRRPNTSFCFLDIRSPGLGDTAMYLCATRADRGAGNTIYFGEGSWLTVV.

V and J are TRBV7-9 and TRBJ1-1; weak D call: TRBD1 (6 bases). The V end lost 7 bases, the J end lost 5 bases, and 17 bases lay between the germline ends. This CDR3 contains 14 residues. Germline lookup yields CDR1 SEHNR and CDR2 FQNEAQ (reference sequence). The CDR3, as DNA: TGTGCCAGCACCTCCCAGCAGGGGAAAACTGAAGCTTTCTTT. As protein: CASTSQQGKTEAFF.

The chain carries TRBV6-5 and TRBJ1-1; a weak D match, TRBD1 (6 bases). Germline loops: CDR1 MNHEY, CDR2 SVGAGI. Trimming cost V 5 bases and J 7 bases, with 11 bases left between them. The CDR3 sequence is 12 residues long. The CDR3 loop is CASSQGLGEAFF. The DNA of the CDR3 is TGTGCCAGCAGTCAGGGGCTCGGTGAAGCTTTCTTT.

The chain couples TRBV19 to TRBJ2-7; D is possibly TRBD2 (5 bases). With 1 base removed from V and 6 bases from J, the gap between germline ends came to 13 bases. CDR1 is LNHDA, CDR2 SQIVND, per germline (reference sequence). The CDR3 length is 14 residues. The CDR3 DNA sequence: TGTGCCAGTAGTATAGGTCTAGCAAACCGCGAGCAGTACTTC. Residues: CASSIGLANREQYF. Full variable domain (outside the CDR3, taken from reference TRBV19 and TRBJ2-7): DGGITQSPKYLFRKEGQNVTLSCEQNLNHDAMYWYRQDPGQGLRLIYYSQIVNDFQKGDIAEGYSVSREKKESFPLTVTSAQKNPTAFYLCASSIGLANREQYFGPGTRLTVT.

The genes are TRBV28 and TRBJ1-1; 7 nucleotides agree with TRBD1. This CDR3 is 15 amino acids long. The V segment lost 5 bases and the J segment 4 bases; nucleotides outside the gene matches: 10. Germline V gene sequence: CDR1 MDHEN, CDR2 SYDVKM. The CDR3 sequence is CASSPLDREATEAFF. The CDR3 DNA follows: TGTGCCAGCAGTCCCCTCGACAGGGAGGCCACTGAAGCTTTCTTT.

This chain joins TRBV5-1 and TRBJ2-5, with D perhaps TRBD1 or TRBD2 (5 bases each). The CDR3 loop spans 15 amino acids. V lost 5 bases, J lost 0 bases, and 14 bases lay in between. Germline assignment: CDR1 SGHRS and CDR2 YFSETQ. This chain's CDR3 is CASRGTGPHQETQYF. In DNA form, the CDR3 reads TGCGCCAGCAGAGGGACCGGGCCCCACCAAGAGACCCAGTACTTC. Full variable domain (rest looked up from reference TRBV5-1 and TRBJ2-5): KAGVTQTPRYLIKTRGQQVTLSCSPISGHRSVSWYQQTPGQGLQFLFEYFSETQRNKGNFPGRFSGRQFSNSRSEMNVSTLELGDSALYLCASRGTGPHQETQYFGPGTRLLVL.

The V call is TRBV19, the J call TRBJ1-5, with 7 bases that match TRBD1. Germline assignment: CDR1 LNHDA and CDR2 SQIVND (reference sequence). This CDR3 comprises 14 residues. Trimming removed 8 bases from V and 6 bases from J; junction bases left unmatched: 10. The CDR3 loop reads CASARQGQAQPQHF. CDR3 nucleotide sequence: TGTGCCAGTGCCCGACAGGGCCAGGCTCAGCCCCAGCATTTT.